This T cell receptor beta chain stems from a study of glioma-infiltrating T cells. On this clonotype itself: This may be a read error, as it is one base from a much larger clone.

Germline V lookup: CDR1 MNHGY, CDR2 SAAAGT. The CDR3 runs 15 residues. TCR alpha and beta CDR3 regions were amplified from RNA using iRepertoire nested multiplex PCR. TCRdb re-analysed the multiplex PCR reads in MiXCR, keeping a single row per CDR3 protein. The sample holds around 130,000 distinct CDR3 sequences, around 25% seen once. The sample comprised glioma tissue, nonneoplastic brain tissue, or PBMCs (not recorded which). The chain joins TRBV6-8 to TRBJ2-3; 8 nucleotides agree with TRBD1. This TCR was recovered from a human donor with low-grade glioma or glioblastoma, undergoing nonglioma brain surgery, or in good health (not recorded which). This chain's CDR3 is CASSTGQVSTDTLYF. In DNA form, the CDR3 reads TGTGCCAGCTCTACGGGACAGGTTAGCACAGATACGCTGTATTTT.